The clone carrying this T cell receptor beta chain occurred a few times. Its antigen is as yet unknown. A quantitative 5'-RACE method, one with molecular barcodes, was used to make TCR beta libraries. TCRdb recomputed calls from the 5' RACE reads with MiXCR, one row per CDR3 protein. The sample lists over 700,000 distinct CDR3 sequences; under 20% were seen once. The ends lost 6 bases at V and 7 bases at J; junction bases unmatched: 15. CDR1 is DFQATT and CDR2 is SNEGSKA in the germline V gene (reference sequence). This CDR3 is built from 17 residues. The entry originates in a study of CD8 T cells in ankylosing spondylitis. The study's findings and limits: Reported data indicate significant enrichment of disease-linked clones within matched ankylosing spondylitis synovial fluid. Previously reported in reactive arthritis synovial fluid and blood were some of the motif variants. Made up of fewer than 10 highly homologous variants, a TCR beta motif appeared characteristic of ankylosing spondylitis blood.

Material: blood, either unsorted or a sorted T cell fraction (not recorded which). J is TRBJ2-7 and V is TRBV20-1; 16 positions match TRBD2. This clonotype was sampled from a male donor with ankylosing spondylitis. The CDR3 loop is CSANTGTSGRAPGEQYF. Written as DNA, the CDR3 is TGCAGTGCAAATACCGGGACTAGCGGGAGGGCTCCTGGTGAGCAGTACTTC.